This entry lists 27 T cell receptor beta chains sequenced from one sample in a study of blood T cell repertoires in COVID-19. Only in-frame clones appear in the TCRdb table, and some are missing; sequencing was by immunoSEQ multiplex PCR. Among 45,000 to 70,000 clones listed, approximately 90% were seen once. The specimen sequenced was peripheral blood. These receptors all come from a woman aged 55 to 70 with active COVID-19.

The rearrangement links TRBV25-1 to TRBJ1-6; 7 nucleotides align to TRBD1. CDR3 length: 15 residues. Losses at the gene ends were 4 bases for V and 8 bases for J; bases not matched to a gene: 8. Germline V gene lookup returns CDR1 MGHDK and CDR2 SYGVNS. The CDR3 DNA is TGTGCCAGCAGTGCACTGACAGGGCCGGATTCACCCCTCCACTTT. Translating gives CASSALTGPDSPLHF.

The genes are TRBV7-2 and TRBJ2-3; TRBD1 might be the D (6 bases). V lost 3 bases and J 6 bases, leaving 10 bases between the germline ends. Germline V CDR1 and CDR2: SGHTA, FQGNSA. The CDR3 covers 13 residues. CDR3 loop: CASSFQGMDTQYF. The DNA for the CDR3 is TGTGCCAGCAGCTTCCAGGGGATGGATACGCAGTATTTT.

This chain's CDR3 is CASRTSSGGTYNEQFF. CDR3 nucleotide sequence: TGTGCCAGTAGAACCTCCTCCGGGGGGACCTACAATGAGCAGTTCTTC. The V gene is TRBV19, the J gene TRBJ2-1; 7 bases line up with TRBD2. CDR3 length: 16 residues. In germline, CDR1 is LNHDA, CDR2 SQIVND (reference sequence). The V and J ends lost 6 bases and 2 bases, in that order; junction bases with no gene match: 10. The full variable domain, in which reference TRBV19 and TRBJ2-1 provide the parts outside the CDR3, is DGGITQSPKYLFRKEGQNVTLSCEQNLNHDAMYWYRQDPGQGLRLIYYSQIVNDFQKGDIAEGYSVSREKKESFPLTVTSAQKNPTAFYLCASRTSSGGTYNEQFFGPGTRLTVL.

The chain combines TRBV4-1 with TRBJ1-1, with a weak D call TRBD1 (6 bases). Germline V lookup: CDR1 MGHRA, CDR2 YSYEKL. The CDR3 runs to 15 residues. Deletions cut 4 bases from V and 0 bases from J, with 12 bases between. CDR3 bases: TGCGCCAGCAGCCTAAACACAGGGATGAACACTGAAGCTTTCTTT. Translating gives CASSLNTGMNTEAFF.

The chain carries TRBV6-2 or TRBV6-3 and TRBJ1-2, with TRBD1 identical over 8 bases. The CDR3 runs 14 residues. The junction had 6 bases not matched to a gene; V was cut back by 5 bases and J by 4 bases. Germline V gene lookup returns CDR1 MNHEY and CDR2 SVGEGT. The CDR3 here is CASSNGQGAYGYTF. Written as DNA, the CDR3 is TGTGCCAGCAGTAATGGACAGGGAGCCTATGGCTACACCTTC.

The J gene is TRBJ2-3, the V gene TRBV10-1, with 10 bases lining up with TRBD2. The CDR3 is 16 residues long. V lost 3 bases to trimming and J lost 1 base; unmatched junction nucleotides: 4. Germline V gene sequence: CDR1 WNHNN, CDR2 SYGVQD (reference sequence). The DNA for the CDR3 is TGCGCCAGCAGTGAAGCCGGGACTAGCGGCACAGATACGCAGTATTTT. It encodes CASSEAGTSGTDTQYF.

The chain combines TRBV5-1 with TRBJ2-5; 8 bases map to TRBD2. CDR1 SGHRS and CDR2 YFSETQ come from the germline V gene. This CDR3 has 14 amino acids. Trimming cost V 7 bases and J 4 bases; bases outside gene matches: 9. Written as DNA, the CDR3 is TGCGCCAGCTCACCTGGGCTAGCGGGAGAGACCCAGTACTTC. Protein product: CASSPGLAGETQYF.

The chain recombines TRBV4-2 with TRBJ2-2; D call uncertain. Germline lookup yields CDR1 LGHNA and CDR2 YNFKEQ. The CDR3 has 16 amino acids. Trimming took off 0 bases at V and 1 base at J, with 9 bases between the two ends. For the CDR3, the DNA is TGTGCCAGCAGCCAAGAGGGTGGGCAGAACACCGGGGAGCTGTTTTTT. This translates into CASSQEGGQNTGELFF.

The chain employs TRBV3-1 (or the pseudogene TRBV3-2) and TRBJ1-4, with 9 bases matching TRBD1. Germline loops: CDR1 LGHDT, CDR2 YNNKEL (reference sequence). This CDR3 comprises 14 residues. V lost 5 bases and J lost 13; bases outside the gene matches: 11. CDR3 residues: CASSTQTGGIRLFF. CDR3 DNA sequence: TGTGCCAGCAGCACCCAGACAGGGGGAATAAGACTGTTTTTT.

The chain recombines TRBV7-3 with TRBJ2-1, with TRBD2 matching 7 bases. The germline V gene has CDR1 SGHTA and CDR2 FQGTGA. CDR3 length: 16 residues. Trimming removed 5 bases from V and 6 bases from J; junction bases left unmatched: 13. The CDR3 spells CASSRIPSTSRNEQFF. In DNA form, the CDR3 reads TGTGCCAGCAGCCGAATCCCATCGACTAGCCGCAATGAGCAGTTCTTC.

This chain joins TRBV30 and TRBJ1-1; D is undetermined. This CDR3 is 11 amino acids long. Germline CDR1 GTSNPN, CDR2 SVGIG (reference sequence). The V gene lost 0 bases and the J gene lost 11 bases, with 10 bases spanning the gap. In DNA, the CDR3 is TGTGCCTGGAGTGTAACCCGGAGGGCTTTCTTT. Amino acids: CAWSVTRRAFF.

The chain joins TRBV12-3 or TRBV12-4 to TRBJ2-7, with D possibly being TRBD2 (6 bases). The V gene lost 5 bases and the J gene lost 7 bases, with 9 bases spanning the gap. CDR3 length: 11 residues. The CDR3, as DNA: TGTGCCAGCAGTCCCGGGACTGAGCAGTACTTC. It specifies CASSPGTEQYF.

This clone has only one observation. The J gene is TRBJ2-5, the V gene TRBV2, with D perhaps TRBD1 (6 bases). CDR3 length: 15 amino acids. V was pared by 5 bases and J by 3 bases, with 16 bases between. Germline CDR1 is SNHLY and CDR2 is FYNNEI. The CDR3, as DNA: TGTGCCAGCAGTAATAACGGACAGCTTAAAGAGACCCAGTACTTC. This translates into CASSNNGQLKETQYF.

The rearrangement joins TRBV11-2 to TRBJ2-3, with 9 bases aligning to TRBD2. The V segment lost 4 bases and the J segment 4 bases; nucleotides outside the gene matches: 6. Germline CDR1 SGHAT, CDR2 FQNNGV. The CDR3 is 15 amino acids. The CDR3 spells CASSSPGGGADTQYF. As DNA, the CDR3 is TGTGCCAGCAGCTCCCCCGGCGGGGGGGCAGATACGCAGTATTTT.

This chain uses TRBV4-2 with TRBJ1-4; 8 bases agree with TRBD1. Per germline, CDR1 LGHNA and CDR2 YNFKEQ. Trimming removed 3 bases from V and 4 bases from J; junction bases left unmatched: 4. The CDR3 length is 15 residues. The CDR3 nucleotides read TGTGCCAGCAGCCACCCCGGACAGGGTAATGAAAAACTGTTTTTT. Encoded protein: CASSHPGQGNEKLFF.

V gene TRBV5-1 combines with J gene TRBJ2-1; the match to TRBD2 covers 11 bases. V lost 4 bases, J lost 4 bases, and 4 bases stayed unmatched. This CDR3 is built from 15 residues. In germline, CDR1 is SGHRS, CDR2 YFSETQ. This chain's CDR3 is CASSPGLAGYNEQFF. Written as DNA, the CDR3 is TGCGCCAGCAGCCCAGGACTAGCGGGTTACAATGAGCAGTTCTTC.

CDR3 nucleotides: TGCGCCAGCAGCTGGGGCAGCGGGGGGGCCGGCGGGGAGCTGTTTTTT. It translates to CASSWGSGGAGGELFF. The rearrangement links TRBV5-1 to TRBJ2-2; 10 bases agree with TRBD2. Germline V lookup: CDR1 SGHRS, CDR2 YFSETQ. This CDR3 contains 16 residues. The junction had 9 bases not matched to a gene; V was cut back by 3 bases and J by 7 bases.

This chain links TRBV18 with TRBJ1-2; no clear D gene. V was cut by 2 bases and J by 7 bases, with 11 bases left in between. The CDR3 runs 13 residues. Germline V gives CDR1 KGHSH, CDR2 LQKENI. The CDR3 coding sequence is TGTGCCAGCTCACCAGACGGTGGGAGTGGCTACACCTTC. Its translation is CASSPDGGSGYTF.

J is TRBJ2-7 and V is TRBV18, with D unresolved. Trimming left V 3 bases short and J 5 bases short, with 8 bases between. This CDR3 spans 12 amino acids. From germline, CDR1 is KGHSH and CDR2 LQKENI. CDR3: CASSPQSHEQYF. DNA for the CDR3: TGTGCCAGCTCACCGCAGTCCCACGAGCAGTACTTC. The whole variable domain, remainder taken from reference TRBV18 and TRBJ2-7, is NAGVMQNPRHLVRRRGQEARLRCSPMKGHSHVYWYRQLPEEGLKFMVYLQKENIIDESGMPKERFSAEFPKEGPSILRIQQVVRGDSAAYFCASSPQSHEQYFGPGTRLTVT.

V gene TRBV19 combines with J gene TRBJ1-5, with TRBD1 matching over 7 bases. The germline gives CDR1 LNHDA, CDR2 SQIVND (reference sequence). The CDR3 runs 15 residues. Trimming at V came to 5 bases and at J to 2 bases, leaving 6 bases not matched to a gene. The CDR3 DNA reads as TGTGCCAGTAGTTCACAGGGGTTGGGCAATCAGCCCCAGCATTTT. It is translated as CASSSQGLGNQPQHF.

The V gene is TRBV9, the J gene TRBJ2-1; 8 bases are shared with TRBD1. V shed 0 bases and J 11 bases; nucleotides not matched to a gene: 10. Germline V gene lookup returns CDR1 SGDLS and CDR2 YYNGEE. CDR3 size: 15 residues. CDR3 region: CASSVGGQGAPKQFF. The DNA for the CDR3 is TGTGCCAGCAGCGTAGGTGGGCAGGGGGCCCCAAAGCAGTTCTTC.

The chain has TRBV7-3 and TRBJ1-1; the match to TRBD1 covers 11 bases. CDR3 size: 13 residues. CDR1 and CDR2 (germline): SGHTA, FQGTGA. V shed 5 bases and J 8 bases; nucleotides not matched to a gene: 4. The CDR3: CASSPGTGGEAFF. In DNA form, the CDR3 reads TGTGCCAGCAGCCCGGGGACAGGGGGAGAAGCTTTCTTT.

V is TRBV10-3 and J is TRBJ1-1; TRBD1 is a possible D gene (5 bases). Trimming removed 0 bases from V and 7 bases from J, with 30 bases in between. The CDR3 is made up of 20 amino acids. Looked up from germline, CDR1 is ENHRY and CDR2 is SYGVKD. DNA of the CDR3: TGTGCCATCAGTGAGTCGGGGGAGGTGATAGGGACGCTAGGGAGAAATGAAGCTTTCTTT. Translation: CAISESGEVIGTLGRNEAFF.

The chain recombines TRBV15 with TRBJ1-4; 7 nucleotides match TRBD1. V was pared by 1 base and J by 5 bases, with 7 bases of the junction left unmatched. Germline V lookup: CDR1 LNHNV, CDR2 YYDKDF (reference sequence). The CDR3 runs to 16 residues. The CDR3 DNA sequence: TGTGCCACCAGCAGAGTGGGGACAGCGGACAATGAAAAACTGTTTTTT. Translated: CATSRVGTADNEKLFF.

The chain has TRBV6-5 and TRBJ1-5, with a possible D match to TRBD1 (5 bases). The CDR3 consists of 14 residues. The germline V and J ends were trimmed by 2 bases and 11 bases, with 16 bases remaining between them. Germline V gene lookup returns CDR1 MNHEY and CDR2 SVGAGI. CDR3: CASSYGGSGGTQHF. The CDR3 nucleotides are TGTGCCAGCAGTTACGGGGGGTCGGGGGGGACCCAGCATTTT.

V gene TRBV19 combines with J gene TRBJ2-7; 9 bases are a match to TRBD2. V was pared by 7 bases and J by 4 bases, with 8 bases of the junction left unmatched. The CDR3 is 14 amino acids. Germline V gives CDR1 LNHDA, CDR2 SQIVND (reference sequence). CDR3 DNA sequence: TGTGCCAGTATTAGCGGGGGCGGTATGTACGAGCAGTACTTC. It translates to CASISGGGMYEQYF. Variable domain in full (rest from reference TRBV19 and TRBJ2-7): DGGITQSPKYLFRKEGQNVTLSCEQNLNHDAMYWYRQDPGQGLRLIYYSQIVNDFQKGDIAEGYSVSREKKESFPLTVTSAQKNPTAFYLCASISGGGMYEQYFGPGTRLTVT.

The rearrangement links TRBV6-2 or TRBV6-3 to TRBJ2-7; 8 bases are a match to TRBD2. The CDR3 runs to 14 residues. Germline V CDR1 and CDR2: MNHEY, SVGEGT. V shed 4 bases and J 1 base; nucleotides not matched to a gene: 3. CDR3 in amino acids: CASSSAGESYEQYF. The CDR3 bases are TGTGCCAGCAGTTCAGCGGGGGAGTCCTACGAGCAGTACTTC.